A selection of T cell receptor beta chains follows, all from one sample in a study of cytomegalovirus exposure and HLA in healthy donors. Only in-frame clones appear in the TCRdb table, and some are missing; sequencing was by immunoSEQ multiplex PCR. The sample data list 30,000 to 45,000 clones. The sequenced sample consisted of PBMCs. The receptors here all came from a man in his forties or fifties in good health and CMV-seropositive. Each CDR3 is given without its conserved first and last residue.

TRBV9,TRBJ2-5,ASSTDRGEETQY
TRBV25-1,TRBJ2-5,ASSVLDRVMQETQY
TRBV18,TRBJ2-3,ASSPAGYTDTQY
TRBV2,TRBJ1-1,ASSDRGQGPRNTEAF
TRBV2,TRBJ2-7,ASSQGGYEQY
TRBV19,TRBJ2-3,ASGGSGGSLSTDTQY
TRBV4-3,TRBJ2-1,ASSSRLAGYNEQF
TRBV7-3,TRBJ1-1,ASSFARPPSEAF
TRBV4-3,TRBJ2-7,ASSPLLVIGVLGEQY
TRBV2,TRBJ2-1,ASSGTGGIDEQF
TRBV13,TRBJ2-7,ASSFKGRAYEQY
TRBV27,TRBJ1-1,ASRGQRVGEAF
TRBV27,TRBJ2-7,ASSPGYLAYEQY
TRBV10-2,TRBJ1-1,ASSEVGRVRSTEAF
TRBV11-3,TRBJ2-7,ASSLPGWSEQY
TRBV11-2,TRBJ2-1,ASSLARTSADNEQF
TRBV5-1,.,ASSLFRTTYEQY
TRBV5-1,TRBJ1-6,ASSLGLGQGANSPLH
TRBV19,TRBJ1-2,ASSITGDGYT
TRBV7-2,TRBJ2-1,ASSPYLNNEQF
TRBV28,TRBJ1-1,ASSQFEFQGGTEAF
TRBV7-3,TRBJ2-2,ASSLTVGRVPGELF
TRBV4-1,TRBJ2-1,ASSLQGTYNEQF
TRBV20-1,TRBJ1-2,SAPTGDGYT
TRBV28,.,ASIHPGAGYEQY
TRBV5-4,TRBJ2-1,ASSSDGGTYNEQF
TRBV7-9,TRBJ1-3,ASSFRQGDIGNTIY
TRBV6-1,TRBJ2-5,ASSGLAGDTPGTQY
TRBV6-5,TRBJ1-5,ASSPESDRQPQH
TRBV15,TRBJ2-7,ATGRRTGTVIYEQY
TRBV7-9,TRBJ1-4,ASSRTGQNEKLF
TRBV6-1,TRBJ2-7,ASSGAARGLGEQY
TRBV7-3,TRBJ2-1,ASSRAAGSGDEQF
TRBV5-5,TRBJ2-7,ASSRRLAGASEQY
TRBV30,TRBJ1-1,AGPRGENTEAF
TRBV10-3,TRBJ1-1,AISERQENTEAF
TRBV29-1,TRBJ2-3,SATGQGGADTQY
TRBV6-6,TRBJ2-2,ASSWGQGPTGELF
TRBV6-6,TRBJ2-3,ASSYTSLPGTDTQY
TRBV7-2,TRBJ2-7,ASSAAGGQGIYEQY